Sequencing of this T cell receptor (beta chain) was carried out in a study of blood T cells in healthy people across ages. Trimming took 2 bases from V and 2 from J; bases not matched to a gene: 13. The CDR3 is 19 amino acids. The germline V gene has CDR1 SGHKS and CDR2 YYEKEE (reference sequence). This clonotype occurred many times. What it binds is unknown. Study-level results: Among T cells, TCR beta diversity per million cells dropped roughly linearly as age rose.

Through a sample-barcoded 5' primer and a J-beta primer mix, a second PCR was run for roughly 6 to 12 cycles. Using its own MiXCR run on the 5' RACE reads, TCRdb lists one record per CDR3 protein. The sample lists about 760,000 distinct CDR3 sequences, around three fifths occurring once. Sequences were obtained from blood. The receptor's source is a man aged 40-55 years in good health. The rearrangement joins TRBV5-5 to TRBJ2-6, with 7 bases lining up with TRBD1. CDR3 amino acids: CASSFAPRQGVAGANVLTF. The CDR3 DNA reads TGTGCCAGCAGCTTTGCCCCGCGACAGGGAGTCGCTGGGGCCAACGTCCTGACTTTC. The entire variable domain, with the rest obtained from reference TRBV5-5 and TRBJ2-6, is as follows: DAGVTQSPTHLIKTRGQQVTLRCSPISGHKSVSWYQQVLGQGPQFIFQYYEKEERGRGNFPDRFSARQFPNYSSELNVNALLLGDSALYLCASSFAPRQGVAGANVLTFGAGSRLTVL.